The rows below give T cell receptor beta chains drawn from one sample of a study of blood T cell repertoires in COVID-19. Profiling relied on immunoSEQ multiplex PCR, and the TCRdb table lists in-frame clones only, not all of them. The sample comprises around 200,000 clones, around 86% of which are singletons, and approximately 5.9% rests with the top ten. What was sequenced was peripheral blood. The receptors stem from a man aged 80 or over with acute or convalescent COVID-19. CDR3s include the opening cysteine and the closing phenylalanine or tryptophan. D genes are given only for firm matches. A clone size is listed for some rows: how often the clone was seen (once, few, many), or a class if it is expanded.

NA,TRBJ1-1,NA,TRBV4-1,CASSQWVGQVNRGTEAFF,TGCGCCAGCAGCCAATGGGTGGGACAAGTAAACCGCGGCACTGAAGCTTTCTTT
NA,TRBJ1-5,NA,TRBV9,CASSGTGNQPQHF,TGTGCCAGCAGCGGGACAGGCAATCAGCCCCAGCATTTT
NA,TRBJ2-1,NA,TRBV5-4,CASSRALGSLDNEQFF,TGTGCCAGCAGCCGGGCGCTCGGGAGTTTGGACAATGAGCAGTTCTTC
NA,TRBJ2-1,NA,TRBV19,CASSPEGGGGYNEQFF,TGTGCCAGTAGTCCCGAAGGAGGGGGGGGATACAATGAGCAGTTCTTC
NA,TRBJ1-2,NA,TRBV4-3,CASSQDRGYGYTF,TGCGCCAGCAGCCAAGATAGGGGGTATGGCTACACCTTC
NA,TRBJ2-2,TRBD1,TRBV5-1,CASSYLQGVVTGELFF,TGCGCCAGCAGCTACCTACAGGGGGTCGTAACCGGGGAGCTGTTTTTT
NA,TRBJ2-2,TRBD1,TRBV10-2,CASKRTGNTGELFF,TGCGCCAGCAAGCGGACAGGGAACACCGGGGAGCTGTTTTTT
NA,TRBJ2-7,NA,TRBV30,CAWSPQGTYEQYF,TGTGCCTGGAGCCCCCAGGGAACCTACGAGCAGTACTTC
NA,TRBJ2-7,NA,TRBV19,CASSSSTPPGEQYF,TGTGCCAGTAGCTCGTCTACTCCCCCGGGAGAGCAGTACTTC
once,TRBJ2-2,TRBD2,TRBV27,CASSRLAGTGELFF,TGTGCCAGCAGTCGACTAGCGGGGACCGGGGAGCTGTTTTTT
NA,TRBJ2-2,NA,TRBV7-9,CASSLVGPGELFF,TGTGCCAGCAGCTTAGTTGGGCCCGGGGAGCTGTTTTTT
NA,TRBJ1-1,NA,TRBV18,CASSQGQSENTEAFF,TGTGCCAGCTCACAAGGACAGAGCGAGAACACTGAAGCTTTCTTT
NA,TRBJ1-3,NA,TRBV9,CASSVDPLGASGNTIYF,TGTGCCAGCAGCGTAGACCCTTTGGGGGCCTCTGGAAACACCATATATTTT
NA,TRBJ2-3,TRBD2,TRBV5-1,CASSTQTSGTDTQYF,TGCGCCAGCAGCACTCAGACTAGCGGCACAGATACGCAGTATTTT
NA,TRBJ1-1,NA,TRBV28,CASKSRGRVTEAFF,TGTGCCAGCAAAAGCAGGGGCCGGGTCACTGAAGCTTTCTTT
NA,TRBJ1-4,NA,TRBV9,CASSAPGSTNEKLFF,TGTGCCAGCAGCGCGCCAGGGTCAACTAATGAAAAACTGTTTTTT
NA,TRBJ2-1,TRBD1,TRBV18,CASSPQQGAYNEQFF,TGTGCCAGCTCACCACAACAGGGGGCATACAATGAGCAGTTCTTC
NA,TRBJ2-3,TRBD2,TRBV5-1,CASSLATSGASDTQYF,TGCGCCAGCAGCTTGGCGACTAGCGGGGCCTCAGATACGCAGTATTTT
NA,TRBJ2-5,NA,TRBV10-3,CAISDRGTGETQYF,TGTGCCATCAGTGACAGGGGGACTGGCGAGACCCAGTACTTC
NA,TRBJ2-5,TRBD2,TRBV7-9,CASSAPAGTSGQETQYF,TGTGCCAGCAGCGCTCCCGCCGGGACTAGCGGCCAAGAGACCCAGTACTTC
NA,TRBJ1-2,TRBD1,TRBV27,CASSLLGDRGGGYTF,TGTGCCAGCAGTTTACTCGGCGACAGGGGAGGTGGCTACACCTTC
once,TRBJ2-5,NA,TRBV6-1,CASSEGLKGETQYF,TGTGCCAGCAGTGAGGGGCTTAAAGGAGAGACCCAGTACTTC
NA,TRBJ2-3,NA,TRBV25-1,CASSGSGQSDTQYF,TGTGCCAGCAGTGGGTCAGGGCAATCGGATACGCAGTATTTT
NA,TRBJ2-7,TRBD2,TRBV28,CASRAGGPYEQYF,TGTGCCAGCAGAGCGGGAGGGCCTTACGAGCAGTACTTC
NA,TRBJ2-5,NA,TRBV7-9,CASSLGSPETQYF,TGTGCCAGCAGCTTAGGTAGCCCGGAGACCCAGTACTTC
once,TRBJ2-7,NA,TRBV21-1,CASSKALRTGPSSYEQYF,TGTGCCAGCAGCAAAGCCCTCAGGACAGGTCCTAGCTCCTACGAGCAGTACTTC
NA,TRBJ2-5,NA,TRBV20-1,CSASELAPLQETQYF,TGCAGTGCTAGTGAGCTAGCGCCTCTCCAAGAGACCCAGTACTTC
few,TRBJ2-2,NA,TRBV7-8,CASSLVGGATGELFF,TGTGCCAGCAGCTTAGTTGGTGGGGCCACCGGGGAGCTGTTTTTT
NA,TRBJ2-2,NA,TRBV7-2,CATSLGVFTGELFF,TGTGCCACCTCGCTCGGGGTTTTCACCGGGGAGCTGTTTTTT
NA,TRBJ1-6,NA,TRBV7-8,CASSSGVTVPRSPLHF,TGTGCCAGCAGCTCGGGGGTGACGGTTCCAAGGTCACCCCTCCACTTT
NA,TRBJ2-3,TRBD2,TRBV2,CASSFSIGSGRASTDTQYF,TGTGCCAGCAGTTTCTCGATAGGTAGCGGGAGGGCGAGCACAGATACGCAGTATTTT
NA,TRBJ2-5,TRBD2,TRBV7-2,CASSSASGRAGETQYF,TGTGCCAGCAGCTCCGCTAGCGGGAGGGCCGGGGAGACCCAGTACTTC
NA,TRBJ2-4,NA,TRBV9,CASSAQGAKNIQYF,TGTGCCAGCAGCGCACAGGGAGCCAAAAACATTCAGTACTTC
NA,TRBJ2-5,NA,TRBV7-7,CASSAGLTQETQYF,TGTGCTAGCAGCGCGGGACTGACTCAAGAGACCCAGTACTTC
NA,TRBJ1-2,TRBD1,TRBV6-5,CASSRDRGAYYGYTF,TGTGCCAGCAGCCGTGACAGGGGCGCGTACTATGGCTACACCTTC
NA,TRBJ1-1,NA,TRBV11-2,CASSLGTNTEAFF,TGTGCCAGCAGCTTGGGCACGAACACTGAAGCTTTCTTT
NA,TRBJ1-2,NA,TRBV5-5,CASSLVGANYGYTF,TGTGCCAGCAGCTTGGTAGGGGCTAACTATGGCTACACCTTC
NA,TRBJ2-1,TRBD2,TRBV7-3,CASSPQASGSDEQFF,TGTGCCAGCAGCCCACAGGCTAGCGGGAGTGATGAGCAGTTCTTC
NA,TRBJ1-4,TRBD1,TRBV30,CAWSVAGTATQKLFF,TGTGCCTGGAGTGTCGCCGGGACAGCAACCCAAAAACTGTTTTTT
few,TRBJ2-1,NA,TRBV10-3,CAISERGGSSYNEQFF,TGTGCCATCAGTGAGAGGGGCGGTAGCTCCTACAATGAGCAGTTCTTC
NA,TRBJ1-1,TRBD1,TRBV27,CASSKGGTGGKVEAFF,TGTGCCAGCAGTAAAGGGGGGACAGGGGGCAAGGTTGAAGCTTTCTTT
NA,TRBJ1-2,NA,TRBV24-1,CATSDLWQNYGYTF,TGTGCCACCAGTGATTTGTGGCAGAACTATGGCTACACCTTC
NA,TRBJ2-2,NA,TRBV19,CASRLTGLTGELFF,TGTGCCAGTAGACTTACAGGGTTGACCGGGGAGCTGTTTTTT
NA,TRBJ1-2,NA,TRBV6-6,CASSYMRENGYTF,TGTGCCAGCAGTTATATGAGGGAAAATGGCTACACCTTC
once,TRBJ2-2,NA,TRBV9,CASSVTGTPNTGELFF,TGTGCCAGCAGCGTTACCGGGACTCCGAACACCGGGGAGCTGTTTTTT
NA,TRBJ2-7,NA,TRBV5-6,CASSLGGASSYEQYF,TGTGCCAGCAGCTTGGGCGGGGCAAGCTCCTACGAGCAGTACTTC
NA,TRBJ1-2,TRBD1,TRBV5-1,CASSSTGEGGYGYTF,TGCGCCAGCAGCTCGACAGGGGAGGGTGGCTATGGCTACACCTTC
NA,TRBJ1-6,NA,TRBV27,CASSPGSNSPLHF,TGTGCCAGCAGCCCGGGGAGTAATTCACCCCTCCACTTT
NA,TRBJ2-1,TRBD2,TRBV30,CAWIPGLAHEQFF,TGTGCCTGGATCCCTGGACTAGCCCATGAGCAGTTCTTC
NA,TRBJ1-5,NA,TRBV10-3,CAITDGDNQPQHF,TGTGCCATTACAGACGGGGACAATCAGCCCCAGCATTTT
once,TRBJ2-3,TRBD2,TRBV7-9,CASSLLAGVGDTQYF,TGTGCCAGCAGCTTACTAGCGGGAGTGGGAGATACGCAGTATTTT
NA,TRBJ2-1,TRBD2,TRBV7-9,CASSLGGLAGGNTYNEQFF,TGTGCCAGCAGCTTAGGGGGACTAGCGGGAGGGAATACCTACAATGAGCAGTTCTTC
NA,TRBJ2-3,TRBD2,TRBV5-6,CASSTGLAGGPTQYF,TGTGCCAGCAGCACCGGACTAGCGGGAGGGCCTACGCAGTATTTT